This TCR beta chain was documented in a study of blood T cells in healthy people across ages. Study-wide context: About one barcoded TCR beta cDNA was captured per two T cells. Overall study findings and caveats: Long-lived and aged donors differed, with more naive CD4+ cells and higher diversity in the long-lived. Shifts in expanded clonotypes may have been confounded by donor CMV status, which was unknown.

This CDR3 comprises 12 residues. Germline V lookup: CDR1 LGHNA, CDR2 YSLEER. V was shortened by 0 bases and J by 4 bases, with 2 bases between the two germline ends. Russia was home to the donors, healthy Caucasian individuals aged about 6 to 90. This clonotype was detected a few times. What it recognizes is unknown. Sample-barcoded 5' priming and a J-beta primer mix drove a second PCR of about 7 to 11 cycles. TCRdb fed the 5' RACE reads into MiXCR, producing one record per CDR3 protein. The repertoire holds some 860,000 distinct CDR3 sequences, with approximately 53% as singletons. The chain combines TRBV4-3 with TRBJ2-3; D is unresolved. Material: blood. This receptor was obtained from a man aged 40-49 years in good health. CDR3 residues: CASSQEPDTQYF. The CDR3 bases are TGCGCCAGCAGCCAAGAGCCAGATACGCAGTATTTT.